Listed below are T cell receptor beta chains from one sample, sequenced in a study of blood T cell repertoires in COVID-19. Clones were sequenced by immunoSEQ multiplex PCR, and TCRdb holds only the in-frame ones, with some missing. The repertoire includes a few hundred thousand clones, roughly 90% of them detected once, and over 0.7% sits in the top ten. The source material was PBMCs or T cells enriched from blood (not recorded which). The origin of the receptors is a woman between 35 and 50 years old who had been exposed to COVID-19. CDR3s include the opening cysteine and the closing phenylalanine or tryptophan. Fields, in order: D gene, V gene, J gene, clone size, CDR3 DNA, CDR3 protein. A D gene is named only where the DNA matches it firmly. Rows may omit the clone size; those that give it use once, few, many or a size class.

.	TRBV2	TRBJ1-4	.	TGTGCCAGCAGTGTCGGGGAGGGGGGTGAAAAACTGTTTTTT	CASSVGEGGEKLFF
.	TRBV10-1	TRBJ2-7	few	TGCGCCAGCAGTGAGTCAGGGGACGAGCAGTACTTC	CASSESGDEQYF
.	TRBV27	TRBJ2-3	.	TGTGCCAGCGCGGGGTTTACAGATACGCAGTATTTT	CASAGFTDTQYF
.	TRBV27	TRBJ1-4	.	TGTGCCAGCAGTTCGTCTGCAACTAATGAAAAACTGTTTTTT	CASSSSATNEKLFF
TRBD1	TRBV2	TRBJ2-2	.	TGTGCCAGCACTGGACAGGGGTCCGGGGAGCTGTTTTTT	CASTGQGSGELFF
TRBD2	TRBV7-2	TRBJ2-1	.	TGTGCCAGCAGCGGTGGAGTTAGCGGGGGTCAAAGCTCCTACAATGAGCAGTTCTTC	CASSGGVSGGQSSYNEQFF
TRBD1	TRBV7-9	TRBJ1-4	few	TGTGCCAGCACCTCAACGACAGGGAGTGAAAAACTGTTTTTT	CASTSTTGSEKLFF
TRBD2	TRBV27	TRBJ2-7	once	TGTGCCAGCAGTCCAACAAGCGGGAGGGCCGCCTACGAGCAGTACTTC	CASSPTSGRAAYEQYF
TRBD1	TRBV11-2	TRBJ1-6	.	TGTGCCAGCAGCTCCCTCCCGACAGGGGTGAGGTCACCCCTCCACTTT	CASSSLPTGVRSPLHF
.	TRBV5-8	TRBJ2-3	.	TGTGCCAGCAGCTGGATTCGGAAGGGGAGCACAGATACGCAGTATTTT	CASSWIRKGSTDTQYF
.	TRBV6-5	TRBJ2-1	.	TGTGCCAGCAGTTTCACAGTGAGCTCCTACAATGAGCAGTTCTTC	CASSFTVSSYNEQFF
.	TRBV5-8	TRBJ1-5	.	TGTGCCAGCAGCATACAGGGTTATTACAGCAATCAGCCCCAGCATTTT	CASSIQGYYSNQPQHF
.	TRBV3-1/TRBV3-2	TRBJ1-1	.	TGTGCCAGCAGCCTTAATAAACAGGGAGGGGGCACTGAAGCTTTCTTT	CASSLNKQGGGTEAFF
.	TRBV2	TRBJ2-5	.	TGTGCCAGCAAACGGCAAGAGACCCAGTACTTC	CASKRQETQYF
TRBD2	TRBV6-4	TRBJ2-1	.	TGTGCCAGCAGTGACTCACGGCGGGAGGGCCGGAATGAGCAGTTCTTC	CASSDSRREGRNEQFF
.	TRBV27	TRBJ2-7	.	TGTGCCAGCAGTTTACTGGGGGCGGGTTACGAGCAGTACTTC	CASSLLGAGYEQYF